This T cell receptor (beta chain) was sequenced for a study of cytomegalovirus exposure and HLA in healthy donors. Across the study: Genotyping of under 500 donors showed that 80% to 85% belonged to the Caucasian-associated ancestry cluster. The study, taken as a whole, reports: Specificity of a few CMV-associated chains for CMV antigens was verified in vitro. Analyses of presence/absence relied on an assumption of roughly uniform sequencing depth across donors.

The study ran its PCR with 60 Vbeta and 13 Jbeta primers. Sequencing was performed with immunoSEQ multiplex PCR; in TCRdb, only in-frame clones are kept and a portion is missing. The data contain roughly 180,000 clones, approximately 80% of them singletons. Concerning this clone: The antigen remains undetermined.

This CDR3 is 16 amino acids long. V was clipped by 5 bases and J by 6 bases; unmatched bases: 10. The V gene's germline CDR1 is LNHDA and CDR2 SQIVND (reference sequence). The V gene is TRBV19, the J gene TRBJ1-5; 10 positions agree with TRBD1. The sequencing sample was made of PBMCs. The TCR originated in a man aged 18 to 29 in good health and CMV-seronegative. In DNA, the CDR3 is TGTGCCAGTAGTGCAGCCGACAGGGGGCAGGGTCAGCCCCAGCATTTT. It specifies CASSAADRGQGQPQHF.